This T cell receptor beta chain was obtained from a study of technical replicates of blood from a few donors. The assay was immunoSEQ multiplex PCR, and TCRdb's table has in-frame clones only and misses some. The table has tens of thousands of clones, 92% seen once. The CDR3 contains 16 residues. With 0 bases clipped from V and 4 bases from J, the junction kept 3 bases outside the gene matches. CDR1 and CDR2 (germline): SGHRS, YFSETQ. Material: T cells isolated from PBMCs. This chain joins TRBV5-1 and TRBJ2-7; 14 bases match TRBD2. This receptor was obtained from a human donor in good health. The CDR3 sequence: CASSLGGTSGSYEQYF. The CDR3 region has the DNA TGCGCCAGCAGCTTGGGGGGGACTAGCGGGAGTTACGAGCAGTACTTC. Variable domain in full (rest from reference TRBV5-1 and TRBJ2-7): KAGVTQTPRYLIKTRGQQVTLSCSPISGHRSVSWYQQTPGQGLQFLFEYFSETQRNKGNFPGRFSGRQFSNSRSEMNVSTLELGDSALYLCASSLGGTSGSYEQYFGPGTRLTVT.